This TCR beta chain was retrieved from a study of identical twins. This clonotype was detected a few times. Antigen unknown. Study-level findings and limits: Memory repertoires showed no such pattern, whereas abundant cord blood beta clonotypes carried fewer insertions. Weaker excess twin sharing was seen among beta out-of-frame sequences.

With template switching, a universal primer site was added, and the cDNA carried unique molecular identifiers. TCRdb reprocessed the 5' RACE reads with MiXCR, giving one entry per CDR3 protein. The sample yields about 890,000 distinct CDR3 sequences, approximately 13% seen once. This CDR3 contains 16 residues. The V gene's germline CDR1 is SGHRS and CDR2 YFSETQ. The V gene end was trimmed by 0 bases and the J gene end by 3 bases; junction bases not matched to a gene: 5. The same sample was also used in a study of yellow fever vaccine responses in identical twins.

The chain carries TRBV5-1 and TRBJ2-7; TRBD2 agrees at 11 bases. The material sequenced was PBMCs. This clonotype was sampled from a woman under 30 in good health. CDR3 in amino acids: CASSLDGLAGYYEQYF. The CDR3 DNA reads TGCGCCAGCAGCTTGGACGGACTAGCGGGTTACTACGAGCAGTACTTC.